The 9 T cell receptor beta chains given below trace back to one sample, sequenced in a study of blood T cell repertoires in COVID-19. Using immunoSEQ multiplex PCR, the repertoire was profiled, and TCRdb retains in-frame clones only, with some absent. Among some 150,000 clones listed, 76% were seen once. The sequencing input was peripheral blood. Every receptor here comes from a man aged 60-69 years with acute or convalescent COVID-19.

Comment on this clone: A much larger clone differs from this one at a single base, so this may be a read error. This chain connects TRBV2 to TRBJ1-3, with a weak D call TRBD1 (5 bases). The CDR3 length is 13 residues. Trimming took off 5 bases at V and 2 bases at J, with 7 bases between the two ends. CDR1 SNHLY and CDR2 FYNNEI come from the germline V gene. The CDR3 sequence is CASSRGTGNTIYF. The CDR3 DNA sequence: TGTGCCAGCAGTCGGGGGACTGGAAACACCATATATTTT.

The gene calls are TRBV7-7 and TRBJ1-3; possible D gene TRBD1, 5 bases. The CDR3 sequence is 15 residues long. The V and J ends lost 4 bases and 7 bases respectively, with 17 bases between them. CDR1 is SSHAT and CDR2 is FNYEAQ in the germline V gene (reference sequence). The CDR3 DNA follows: TGTGCCAGCAGCTCAGGACTCTTCGGGGGTAACACCATATATTTT. Residues: CASSSGLFGGNTIYF.

This chain connects TRBV7-2 to TRBJ2-3, with 9 bases lining up with TRBD2. CDR3 length: 13 residues. V dropped 5 bases and J dropped 5; count of bases not matched to a gene: 2. The germline gives CDR1 SGHTA, CDR2 FQGNSA. The CDR3 reads CASSQTSGDTQYF. CDR3 coding DNA: TGTGCCAGCAGCCAGACTAGCGGAGATACGCAGTATTTT.

J is TRBJ1-4 and V is TRBV5-1; 7 bases align to TRBD1. The CDR3 consists of 15 residues. Germline CDR1 and CDR2: SGHRS and YFSETQ. V dropped 2 bases and J dropped 5; count of bases not matched to a gene: 6. CDR3 loop: CASSLSGTVNEKLFF. Here the CDR3 DNA reads TGCGCCAGCAGCTTATCCGGGACAGTAAATGAAAAACTGTTTTTT.

The rearrangement joins TRBV6-5 to TRBJ1-1; D gene ambiguous. From germline, CDR1 is MNHEY and CDR2 SVGAGI. The CDR3 sequence is 14 residues long. The ends were cut back, 6 bases at V and 4 bases at J, with 15 bases in the middle. CDR3 coding DNA: TGTGCCAGCAGCCCCCTTTCGACGGGCACTGAAGCTTTCTTT. It encodes CASSPLSTGTEAFF.

This clone came up a few times. This chain links TRBV29-1 with TRBJ2-2; D possibly corresponds to TRBD2 (6 bases). The CDR3 is made up of 13 amino acids. V gave up 7 bases and J gave up 8 bases, with 17 bases separating them. The V gene's germline CDR1 is SQVTM and CDR2 ANQGSEA. The DNA for the CDR3 is TGCAGCGCCAACGCGGGGTCGCTTGGGGAGCTGTTTTTT. This gives the protein CSANAGSLGELFF.

This clone was seen a few times. The chain is built from TRBV15 and TRBJ2-1; 7 bases fit TRBD2. The germline CDR1 and CDR2 sequences are LNHNV and YYDKDF (reference sequence). The CDR3 length is 15 residues. V shed 5 bases, J shed 1 base, and the junction held 5 bases outside the gene matches. CDR3 region: CATSPRGVSYNEQFF. The CDR3 region has the DNA TGTGCCACCAGCCCACGGGGGGTTTCCTACAATGAGCAGTTCTTC. The complete variable domain, with remaining parts taken from reference TRBV15 and TRBJ2-1, reads DAMVIQNPRYQVTQFGKPVTLSCSQTLNHNVMYWYQQKSSQAPKLLFHYYDKDFNNEADTPDNFQSRRPNTSFCFLDIRSPGLGDTAMYLCATSPRGVSYNEQFFGPGTRLTVL.

The chain has TRBV7-9 and TRBJ2-3, with TRBD1 matching 7 bases. There are 15 residues in the CDR3. CDR1 SEHNR and CDR2 FQNEAQ come from the germline V gene (reference sequence). V shed 4 bases, J shed 6 bases, and the junction held 10 bases outside the gene matches. Written as DNA, the CDR3 is TGTGCCAGCAGCTGGGGGACAGCAGGTGGGGATACGCAGTATTTT. It yields the protein CASSWGTAGGDTQYF. The whole variable domain, filled in from reference TRBV7-9 and TRBJ2-3, reads DTGVSQNPRHKITKRGQNVTFRCDPISEHNRLYWYRQTLGQGPEFLTYFQNEAQLEKSRLLSDRFSAERPKGSFSTLEIQRTEQGDSAMYLCASSWGTAGGDTQYFGPGTRLTVL.

The J gene is TRBJ2-3, the V gene TRBV7-8, with D tentatively TRBD2 (5 bases). Trimming took off 0 bases at V and 1 base at J, with 8 bases between the two ends. Germline CDR1 is SGHVS and CDR2 is FQNEAQ. This CDR3 region has 15 residues. The CDR3, as DNA: TGTGCCAGCAGCTTAGCTCTAGCAGGCACAGATACGCAGTATTTT. This codes for CASSLALAGTDTQYF.